Presented here are 18 T cell receptor beta chains from one specimen sequenced in a study of T cells in women clearing cervical HPV infection. Assay: immunoSEQ multiplex PCR; the TCRdb copy retains only in-frame clones and omits some. The sample spans about 12,000 clones; the ten largest clones claim around a quarter. Sequences were obtained from blood buffy coat. Receptors were obtained from a woman aged 18 to 75 with a cervical HPV16 infection that either progressed to CIN3+ or cleared (not recorded which).

Notes on this clone: The read ends 3 residues early relative to the CDR3; the germline J gene fills the gap. The chain links TRBV28 to TRBJ2-1; D ambiguous. CDR3 length: 13 amino acids. CDR1 is MDHEN, CDR2 SYDVKM, per germline. Trimming cost V 6 bases and J 5 bases, with 11 bases left between them. The part of the CDR3 DNA that was read is TGTGCCAGCAGCTTAGTGGGCCACAATGAG. Amino acid sequence: CASSLVGHNE. The entire CDR3 protein is CASSLVGHNEQFF.

As regards this clone: The DNA ends 3 residues before the CDR3 does, and the rest of the CDR3 is filled in from the germline J gene. The chain combines TRBV5-1 with TRBJ1-4; the D gene is possibly TRBD1 (5 bases). Germline V gives CDR1 SGHRS, CDR2 YFSETQ. Trimming took 5 bases from V and 8 from J, leaving 16 bases between them. The CDR3 is made up of 14 amino acids. The sequenced part of the CDR3 DNA is TGCGCCAGCAGTAAGTCTGGAGGGGAGGAAAAA. Protein product: CASSKSGGEEK. The complete CDR3 sequence is CASSKSGGEEKLFF.

In the case of this clone: The observed sequence ends 3 residues before the CDR3 terminus, with the missing tail filled in from the germline J gene. V is TRBV20-1 and J is TRBJ1-6; D may be TRBD1 (5 bases). The CDR3 length is 13 residues. The V end lost 3 bases, the J end lost 6 bases, and 9 bases lay between the germline ends. Germline-derived CDR1 and CDR2 are DFQATT and SNEGSKA (reference sequence). This CDR3 is CSASGDSNSPLHF. The part of the CDR3 DNA that was read is TGCAGTGCTAGCGGTGACAGTAATTCACCC.

CDR3 DNA, as far as it was read: TGTGCCAGTAGTGCTCAGCCAGGGGGGAACACTGAA. Its protein product is CASSAQPGGNTE. The full CDR3 sequence reads CASSAQPGGNTEAFF. This chain links TRBV19 with TRBJ1-1; 7 bases fit TRBD1. The CDR3 end falls 3 residues outside the read, so it is completed with the germline J gene. The CDR3 runs 15 residues. CDR1 is LNHDA and CDR2 is SQIVND in the germline V gene (reference sequence). V dropped 5 bases and J dropped 1; count of bases not matched to a gene: 7.

With respect to this clone: The read falls 3 residues short of the CDR3 end, and the missing part is taken from the germline J gene. This chain uses TRBV20-1 with TRBJ2-7, with TRBD2 identical over 8 bases. Germline lookup yields CDR1 DFQATT and CDR2 SNEGSKA (reference sequence). V shed 3 bases and J 3 bases; nucleotides not matched to a gene: 13. This CDR3 contains 16 residues. The DNA read from the CDR3 is TGCAGTGCTAGCCCCTATCGGACGGGAGGGGACTACGAG. This encodes CSASPYRTGGDYE. The whole CDR3 region reads CSASPYRTGGDYEQYF.

Concerning this clone itself: The CDR3 end is not reached by the read, which stops 3 residues before it; the germline J gene fills it in. The chain has TRBV2 and TRBJ1-6, with TRBD1 matching 7 bases. V lost 7 bases and J lost 11; bases outside the gene matches: 11. The CDR3 contains 14 residues. In germline, CDR1 is SNHLY, CDR2 FYNNEI. The CDR3 protein is CASIFGTDRTPLHF. Partial CDR3 DNA: TGTGCCAGCATTTTCGGGACAGACAGGACACCC.

Turning to this clone: The read comes to an end 3 residues before the CDR3 does, leaving the germline J gene to fill in the end. V and J are TRBV3-1 (or the pseudogene TRBV3-2) and TRBJ1-1, with D possibly TRBD1 on 5 matching bases. CDR3 size: 16 residues. In germline, CDR1 is LGHDT, CDR2 YNNKEL (reference sequence). V was pared by 4 bases and J by 5 bases, with 20 bases between. The covered CDR3 bases are TGTGCCAGCAGCCGAAGGACGGTACGGGGGGGTACTGAA. Protein product: CASSRRTVRGGTE. The whole CDR3 region reads CASSRRTVRGGTEAFF.

A word on this clone: The read ends 3 residues before the CDR3 terminus; that terminus is restored from the germline J gene. The V and J genes are TRBV11-2 and TRBJ1-6; perhaps TRBD1 as D (6 bases). The CDR3 is made up of 15 amino acids. Germline-derived CDR1 and CDR2 are SGHAT and FQNNGV. V dropped 4 bases and J dropped 7 bases, with 14 bases sitting between them. CDR3 residues: CASSSLRGTNSPLHF. CDR3 DNA (partial): TGTGCCAGCAGCTCCCTAAGGGGGACAAATTCACCC.

With regard to this clone: Read data end 3 residues before the CDR3 end; the end is taken from the germline J gene. This chain connects TRBV19 to TRBJ1-5; D possibly corresponds to TRBD1 (5 bases). There are 13 residues in the CDR3. V lost 10 bases and J 0 bases, leaving 10 bases between the germline ends. Germline V gene lookup returns CDR1 LNHDA and CDR2 SQIVND (reference sequence). The sequenced CDR3 bases are TGTGCCACACAGGTTAATAGCAATCAGCCC. Protein: CATQVNSNQP. The complete CDR3 sequence is CATQVNSNQPQHF.

Comment on this clone: The read is 3 residues too short to cover the CDR3 end, so that end is filled in from the germline J gene. The rearrangement uses TRBV28 and TRBJ1-2; D is unclear. Germline lookup yields CDR1 MDHEN and CDR2 SYDVKM. The CDR3 has 13 amino acids. The V gene lost 2 bases and the J gene lost 4 bases, with 8 bases spanning the gap. The sequenced part of the CDR3 DNA is TGTGCCAGCAGTTTAGTAGAGGGCTATGGC. This gives the protein CASSLVEGYG. In full, the CDR3 reads CASSLVEGYGYTF.

Concerning this clone itself: The missing CDR3 end, 3 residues past where the read stops, is filled in from the germline J gene. The rearrangement links TRBV27 to TRBJ2-7; 13 bases match TRBD2. This CDR3 has 15 amino acids. The junction had 7 bases not matched to a gene; V was cut back by 7 bases and J by 4 bases. Germline V lookup: CDR1 MNHEY, CDR2 SMNVEV (reference sequence). CDR3 DNA, as far as it was read: TGTGCCAGCACCTCACTAGCGGGGGGGCCTTACGAG. Its protein product is CASTSLAGGPYE. The entire CDR3 is CASTSLAGGPYEQYF.

As concerns this clone: The read ends 3 residues early relative to the CDR3; the germline J gene fills the gap. V is TRBV10-3 and J is TRBJ1-1; the match to TRBD1 covers 8 bases. The CDR3 has 14 amino acids. The J segment lost 4 bases and the V segment lost 6 bases, leaving 7 bases of the junction unmatched. The germline gives CDR1 ENHRY, CDR2 SYGVKD. The CDR3 sequence: CAIRNDRGGTEAFF. The CDR3 bases that were read are TGTGCCATCAGGAACGACAGGGGTGGCACTGAA.

Concerning this clone: With the read ending 3 residues before the CDR3 end, the germline J gene is used to fill in that end. The chain joins TRBV18 to TRBJ1-3; the D is unclear. CDR3 length: 14 amino acids. In germline, CDR1 is KGHSH, CDR2 LQKENI. V was trimmed by 2 bases and J by 0 bases, leaving 5 bases between them. The CDR3 bases that were read are TGTGCCAGCTCACCAGTAAACTCTGGAAACACC. This gives the protein CASSPVNSGNT. The full CDR3 reads CASSPVNSGNTIYF. Full variable domain (rest looked up from reference TRBV18 and TRBJ1-3): NAGVMQNPRHLVRRRGQEARLRCSPMKGHSHVYWYRQLPEEGLKFMVYLQKENIIDESGMPKERFSAEFPKEGPSILRIQQVVRGDSAAYFCASSPVNSGNTIYFGEGSWLTVV.

With respect to this clone: The sequence runs out 3 residues before the end of the CDR3; the remainder is reconstructed from the germline J gene. The chain recombines TRBV27 with TRBJ1-4; D may be TRBD1 (6 bases). The CDR3 covers 15 residues. CDR1 and CDR2 from the germline V gene are MNHEY and SMNVEV (reference sequence). V dropped 5 bases and J dropped 3 bases, with 13 bases sitting between them. CDR3 amino acids: CASSPTDRPNEKLFF. The CDR3 DNA, read in part, is TGTGCCAGCAGTCCAACGGACAGACCTAATGAAAAA.

With regard to this clone: The read falls 3 residues short of the CDR3 end, and the missing part is taken from the germline J gene. This chain links TRBV28 with TRBJ2-7; the match to TRBD1 covers 7 bases. V was clipped by 6 bases and J by 5 bases; unmatched bases: 7. The CDR3 totals 13 residues. The germline CDR1 and CDR2 sequences are MDHEN and SYDVKM. The CDR3 here is CASRILQGNEQYF. The sequenced CDR3 bases are TGTGCCAGCAGAATCCTACAGGGGAACGAG.

On this clone: The read ends 3 residues before the CDR3 terminus; that terminus is restored from the germline J gene. The same CDR3 can be traced to other DNA sequences in this sample. The gene calls are TRBV29-1 and TRBJ1-2; 9 nucleotides agree with TRBD1. Per germline, CDR1 SQVTM and CDR2 ANQGSEA. This CDR3 spans 11 amino acids. V gave up 7 bases and J gave up 5 bases; unmatched junction bases: 2. The CDR3: CSADRGYGYTF. CDR3 bases read: TGCAGCGCTGACAGGGGGTATGGC.

As for this clone: The DNA ends 3 residues before the CDR3 does, and the rest of the CDR3 is filled in from the germline J gene. J is TRBJ2-5 and V is TRBV2; TRBD1 matches at 9 bases. The CDR3 runs to 13 residues. Germline loops: CDR1 SNHLY, CDR2 FYNNEI. V lost 7 bases and J lost 4; bases outside the gene matches: 4. The DNA read from the CDR3 is TGTGCCAGCAACAGGGGGCCGGTAGAGACC. Its protein product is CASNRGPVET. From start to end, the CDR3 is CASNRGPVETQYF.

For this clone: The read stops 3 residues short of the end of the CDR3; the missing end is completed from the germline J gene. The rearrangement uses TRBV18 and TRBJ2-5; no definite D call. V dropped 3 bases and J dropped 1 base, with 3 bases sitting between them. The CDR3 consists of 12 residues. Germline V gene sequence: CDR1 KGHSH, CDR2 LQKENI. The covered CDR3 bases are TGTGCCAGCTCACCCGGCCAAGAGACC. Translating gives CASSPGQET. The full CDR3 reads CASSPGQETQYF.